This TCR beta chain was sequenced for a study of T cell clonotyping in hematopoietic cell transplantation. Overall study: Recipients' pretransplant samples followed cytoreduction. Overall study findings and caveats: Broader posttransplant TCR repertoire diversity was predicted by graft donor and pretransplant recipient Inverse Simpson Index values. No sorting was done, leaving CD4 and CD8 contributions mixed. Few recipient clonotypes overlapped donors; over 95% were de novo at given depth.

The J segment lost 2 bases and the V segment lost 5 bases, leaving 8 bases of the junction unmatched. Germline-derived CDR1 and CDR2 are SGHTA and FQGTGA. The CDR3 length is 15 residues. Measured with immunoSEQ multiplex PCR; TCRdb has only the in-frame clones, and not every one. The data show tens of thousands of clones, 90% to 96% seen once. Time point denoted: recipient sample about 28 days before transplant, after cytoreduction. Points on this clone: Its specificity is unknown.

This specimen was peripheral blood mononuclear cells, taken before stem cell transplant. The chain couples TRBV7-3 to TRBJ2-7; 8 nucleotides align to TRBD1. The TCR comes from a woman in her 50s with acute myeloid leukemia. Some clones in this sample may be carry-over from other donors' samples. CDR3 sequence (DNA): TGTGCCAGCAGCCCACAGGGGGACGGAACCTACGAGCAGTACTTC. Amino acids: CASSPQGDGTYEQYF.